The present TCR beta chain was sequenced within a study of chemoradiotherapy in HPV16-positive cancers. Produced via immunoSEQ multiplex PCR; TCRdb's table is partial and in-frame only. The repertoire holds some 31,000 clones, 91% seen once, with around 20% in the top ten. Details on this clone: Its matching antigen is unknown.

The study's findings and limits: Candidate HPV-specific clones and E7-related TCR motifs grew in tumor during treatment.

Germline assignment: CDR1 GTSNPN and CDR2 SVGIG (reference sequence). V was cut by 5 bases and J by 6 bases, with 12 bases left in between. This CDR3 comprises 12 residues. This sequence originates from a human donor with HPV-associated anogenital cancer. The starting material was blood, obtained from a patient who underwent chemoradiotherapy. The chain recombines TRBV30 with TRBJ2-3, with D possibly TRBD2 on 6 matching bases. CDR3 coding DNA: TGTGCCTGGCTCGAACGGGGGGATACGCAGTATTTT. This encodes CAWLERGDTQYF. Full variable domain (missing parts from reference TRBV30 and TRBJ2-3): SQTIHQWPATLVQPVGSPLSLECTVEGTSNPNLYWYRQAAGRGLQLLFYSVGIGQISSEVPQNLSASRPQDRQFILSSKKLLLSDSGFYLCAWLERGDTQYFGPGTRLTVL.